These T cell receptor beta chains were read from a single sample in a study of shared T cell receptors in the human thymus. Libraries were prepared by immunoSEQ multiplex PCR; TCRdb keeps only in-frame clonotypes and omits some of them. The sample carries 450,000 to 650,000 clones, about four fifths recorded once. This same sample was also part of a study on human thymus T cells.

Source material: thymocytes. These receptors were collected from a boy in the first two years of life with a congenital heart defect. The CDR3 runs from the conserved cysteine through the conserved F or W. The D gene is left open where the match is weak. Clone size is stated in some rows and not others, as once, few, many or a class when expanded.

d_call,v_call,clone_size,j_call,cdr3_nt,cdr3_aa
TRBD2,TRBV27,.,TRBJ2-7,TGTGCCAGCAGTTTTATAGCGGGAGGCGATGAGCAGTACTTC,CASSFIAGGDEQYF
.,TRBV9,.,TRBJ1-2,TGTGCCAGCAGCGAACAGGTAGACGATGGCTACACCTTC,CASSEQVDDGYTF
TRBD1,TRBV4-2,.,TRBJ2-7,TGTGCCAGCAGCCAAGGGGACAGGGAGTACGAGCAGTACTTC,CASSQGDREYEQYF
.,TRBV29-1,.,TRBJ1-2,TGCAGCGTGACCTGTGGGGGAACAGGGCTCTATGGCTACACCTTC,CSVTCGGTGLYGYTF
TRBD2,TRBV27,few,TRBJ2-7,TGTGCCAGCAGTAGGCGGGGGACGGACGAGCAGTACTTC,CASSRRGTDEQYF
TRBD2,TRBV29-1,.,TRBJ2-1,TGCAGCGTTCGACTAGCGGACCGAACCTACAATGAGCAGTTCTTC,CSVRLADRTYNEQFF
.,TRBV15,once,TRBJ2-1,TGTGCCACCAGCGGCCAAGCTGGGAGCTCCTACAATGAGCAGTTCTTC,CATSGQAGSSYNEQFF
TRBD2,TRBV5-5,.,TRBJ2-1,TGTGCCAGCAGCGCTCCGGGACTAGCGGGAATTGATGAGCAGTTCTTC,CASSAPGLAGIDEQFF
.,TRBV29-1,once,TRBJ2-5,TGCAGCGTCCCCAGCCGGGAGGAGACCCAGTACTTC,CSVPSREETQYF
.,TRBV7-9,.,TRBJ2-5,TGTGCCAGCAGCCCCCCACGAGGGTGGGAGACCCAGTACTTC,CASSPPRGWETQYF
TRBD2,TRBV7-2,.,TRBJ2-1,TGTGCCAGCAGCTATCGAGCTAGCGGACGATACTACAATGAGCAGTTCTTC,CASSYRASGRYYNEQFF
TRBD2,TRBV7-9,once,TRBJ2-1,TGTGCCAGCAGCCCCGCTAGCGGGAGGCCCAATGAGCAGTTCTTC,CASSPASGRPNEQFF
.,TRBV16,.,TRBJ1-2,TGTGCCAGCAGCCAACGCCCCCGCGGGGTCTATGGCTACACCTTC,CASSQRPRGVYGYTF
TRBD2,TRBV6-1,.,TRBJ2-7,TGTGCCAGCGCGGGGGGCGAGCAGTACTTC,CASAGGEQYF
TRBD1,TRBV6-1,.,TRBJ2-5,TGTGCCTCCAGGGGGTACCAAGAGACCCAGTACTTC,CASRGYQETQYF
.,TRBV10-1,.,TRBJ2-2,TGCGCCAGCAGGGGAGGTGGGAAAAACACCGGGGAGCTGTTTTTT,CASRGGGKNTGELFF
TRBD1,TRBV6-1,.,TRBJ2-7,TGTGCCAGCAGGCTACAGGGGGAAAGCTACGAGCAGTACTTC,CASRLQGESYEQYF
TRBD1,TRBV4-1,.,TRBJ1-1,TGCGCCAGCAGCCAAGGGAATAAGGGACAGGGTGGGATGAACACTGAAGCTTTCTTT,CASSQGNKGQGGMNTEAFF
.,TRBV4-3,.,TRBJ2-3,TGCGCCAGCAGCCAGCCAAGGGGAGGCCCAAGATCTTCAGATACGCAGTATTTT,CASSQPRGGPRSSDTQYF
.,TRBV15,.,TRBJ1-5,TGTGCCACCGGGGCCAGCAAGGGCAATCAGCCCCAGCATTTT,CATGASKGNQPQHF
TRBD2,TRBV13,.,TRBJ2-2,TGTGCCAGCAGCTTGGGGGGGCTAGCGGGAGTCACCGGGGAGCTGTTTTTT,CASSLGGLAGVTGELFF
.,TRBV19,.,TRBJ2-7,TGTGCCAGTAGCCCCGCCGGGAAGAGCTCCTACGAGCAGTACTTC,CASSPAGKSSYEQYF
.,TRBV19,.,TRBJ1-3,TGTGCCAGCCTTTCAATAGGGCAGGGAACGGAAACGGCCATATATTTT,CASLSIGQGTETAIYF
TRBD1,TRBV2,.,TRBJ1-5,TGTGCCAGCAGTGCAGATACAGGGGGCGAGCGCAATCAGCCCCAGCATTTT,CASSADTGGERNQPQHF
.,TRBV29-1,.,TRBJ2-1,TGCAGCGTCGACAGCGCGTACAATGAGCAGTTCTTC,CSVDSAYNEQFF
TRBD2,TRBV27,.,TRBJ2-3,TGTGCCAGCAGTTTCAAGGCAGGCGGGAGAGATACGCAGTATTTT,CASSFKAGGRDTQYF
TRBD2,TRBV18,.,TRBJ2-7,TGTGCCAGCTCACCGCGGGGGACGGTCATATTCTACGAGCAGTACTTC,CASSPRGTVIFYEQYF
TRBD2,TRBV4-1,.,TRBJ2-5,TGCGCCAGCAGCCGGACTAGCGGGAGGTCCGGGGAGACCCAGTACTTC,CASSRTSGRSGETQYF
.,TRBV5-8,.,TRBJ2-7,TGTGCCAGCAGCCGCGGTAGCGAGCCTACTACCTACGAGCAGTACTTC,CASSRGSEPTTYEQYF
TRBD1,TRBV4-2,.,TRBJ2-1,TGTGCCAGCACCCTAGCAGGGACAGGAAACCACCCGAGCTCCTACAATGAGCAGTTCTTC,CASTLAGTGNHPSSYNEQFF
.,TRBV9,.,TRBJ1-4,TGTGCCAGCAGCGTAGATGATATCTCGGCAGGGTGGGGCTCAAAACTGTTTTTT,CASSVDDISAGWGSKLFF
.,TRBV30,.,TRBJ2-6,TGTGCCTGCCCTCTCTCTGGGGCCAACGTCCTGACTTTC,CACPLSGANVLTF
TRBD2,TRBV7-2,.,TRBJ2-3,TGTGCCAGCAGCTTAGCTCCGCCCGGTGCTAGCGGGAGAAGTTCCCCGCAGGATACGCAGTATTTT,CASSLAPPGASGRSSPQDTQYF
TRBD2,TRBV27,.,TRBJ2-1,TGTGCCAGCAGTTTAGTCGGAGACGACGGGACTAGCGGGAGTTCGAGTTACCATGAGCAGTTCTTC,CASSLVGDDGTSGSSSYHEQFF
TRBD1,TRBV6-1,once,TRBJ2-1,TGTGCCAGCAGTGAAGCGGATCGGGACAGGGTGGTTCGGCAGTTCTTC,CASSEADRDRVVRQFF
TRBD2,TRBV2,.,TRBJ2-3,TGTGCCAGTCGAAGAGCGGGAGAGGATCAGAGATATGGGCGCGCAGATACGCAGTATTTT,CASRRAGEDQRYGRADTQYF
TRBD1,TRBV19,once,TRBJ2-5,TGTGCCAGCCGAGAGGGACAGGGTGCGGAGACCCAGTACTTC,CASREGQGAETQYF
TRBD2,TRBV28,.,TRBJ2-7,TGTGCCAGCAGTTGGACTAGCGGGAGGGTCCTTCACGAGCAGTACTTC,CASSWTSGRVLHEQYF
TRBD2,TRBV7-6,.,TRBJ2-7,TGTGCCAGCAGACCCTTGGCGGGGAGGGCCTACGAGCAGTACTTC,CASRPLAGRAYEQYF
.,TRBV5-8,.,TRBJ1-1,TGTGCCAGCAGCCACGGACGGAGGTATAAGTTCACTGAAGCTTTCTTT,CASSHGRRYKFTEAFF
.,TRBV4-3,.,TRBJ2-7,TGCGCCAGCAGCCAAGATGTTTGGACAGCTCATAACTCCTACGAGCAGTACTTC,CASSQDVWTAHNSYEQYF
TRBD1,TRBV28,.,TRBJ2-1,TGTGCCAGCAGTTTGCCTACAGGGGGCACCTACAATGAGCAGTTCTTC,CASSLPTGGTYNEQFF
TRBD2,TRBV29-1,once,TRBJ2-1,TGCAGCGTGGATAAGCCATTTCCGGGACTTATGGGGGGGTACAATGAGCAGTTCTTC,CSVDKPFPGLMGGYNEQFF
TRBD1,TRBV10-1,.,TRBJ1-1,TGCGCCAGCAGTGAGGACAGGGGAGGTGGGAACACTGAAGCTTTCTTT,CASSEDRGGGNTEAFF
TRBD1,TRBV4-3,.,TRBJ2-7,TGCGCCAGCAGCCACCTGATTACAGGGGGCACGTCCTACGAGCAGTACTTC,CASSHLITGGTSYEQYF
TRBD2,TRBV19,few,TRBJ2-2,TGTGCCAGTAGTATGACCCGAATTGCGGGGGCGAACACCGGGGAGCTGTTTTTT,CASSMTRIAGANTGELFF
.,TRBV5-6,.,TRBJ2-7,TGTGCCAGCAGCTTGACTTCGGAGAGCTCCTACGAGCAGTACTTC,CASSLTSESSYEQYF
TRBD2,TRBV7-7,.,TRBJ2-1,TGTGCTAGCAGCCCAGCCGGGACTAGCGGTTACAATGAGCAGTTCTTC,CASSPAGTSGYNEQFF
TRBD2,TRBV4-3,.,TRBJ2-5,TGCGCCAGCGGTTTTCGTGATAGCGGGAGGGCCGTTGGCAAGACCCAGTACTTC,CASGFRDSGRAVGKTQYF
TRBD2,TRBV5-1,few,TRBJ2-1,TGCGCCAGCAGCTTATGGGAGACTAGCGGAAACAATGAGCAGTTCTTC,CASSLWETSGNNEQFF
TRBD1,TRBV7-9,few,TRBJ1-3,TGTGCCAGCAGCCCTACCGGAGGGACAGGGCCTGGAAACACCATATATTTT,CASSPTGGTGPGNTIYF